This is a list of T cell receptor beta chains from one sample in a study of blood T cell repertoires in COVID-19. Sequencing used immunoSEQ multiplex PCR; TCRdb keeps in-frame clones, though not all of them. The sample holds tens of thousands of clones; roughly nine tenths are singletons and the top ten take approximately 15%. Material for sequencing was peripheral blood. All receptors come from a man at least 80 years old in a cohort sampled during active COVID-19. CDR3s include the opening cysteine and the closing phenylalanine or tryptophan. The D gene is left open where the match is weak. A row's size may be missing; if present it is once, few, many or a size class.

TRBV28	TRBJ1-4	TRBD1	-	TGTGCCAGCAGTAGGGACAGACGCGCAACTAATGAAAAACTGTTTTTT	CASSRDRRATNEKLFF
TRBV5-1	TRBJ2-5	-	-	TGCGCCAGCAGCTCGGTCAGGGACTACCAAGAGACCCAGTACTTC	CASSSVRDYQETQYF
TRBV20-1	TRBJ2-1	TRBD2	-	TGCAGTGCTAGTCGGCGGGGGGGTAATGAGCAGTTCTTC	CSASRRGGNEQFF
TRBV2	TRBJ1-5	-	-	TGTGCCAGCAGCGCTTCCATGGCTCGGGGCAATCAGCCCCAGCATTTT	CASSASMARGNQPQHF
TRBV11-2	TRBJ1-2	-	-	TGTGCCAGCAGCTTAGTAGGAGGGCTCGATGGCTACACCTTC	CASSLVGGLDGYTF
TRBV27	TRBJ2-5	-	-	TGTGCCAGCAGGTCGGAGTTCCAAGAGACCCAGTACTTC	CASRSEFQETQYF
TRBV28	TRBJ1-1	-	-	TGTGCCAGCAGTTCAAGGGGGAGGGACACTGAAGCTTTCTTT	CASSSRGRDTEAFF
TRBV5-5	TRBJ2-5	TRBD2	-	TGTGCCAGCAGCTTCCGGACTAGCGGGGAAGAGACCCAGTACTTC	CASSFRTSGEETQYF
TRBV7-2	TRBJ2-3	TRBD1	-	TGTGCCAGCAGCCCGCATGGTCGGGGACAGAGCACAGATACGCAGTATTTT	CASSPHGRGQSTDTQYF
TRBV28	TRBJ2-5	-	-	TGTGCCAGCAGCGCGGGACCAGACCAAGAGACCCAGTACTTC	CASSAGPDQETQYF
TRBV2	TRBJ1-5	TRBD1	few	TGTGCCAGCAGTCTAGACAGGGGGCAAGAGCCCCAGCATTTT	CASSLDRGQEPQHF
TRBV27	TRBJ1-1	TRBD1	-	TGTGCCAGCAGTAGGGTTTTTCCGGGACAGGGGAAGAGCACTGAAGCTTTCTTT	CASSRVFPGQGKSTEAFF
TRBV6-6	TRBJ1-4	-	-	TGTGCCAGCAGTGGCAGGGAGGTTAGGGAAAAACTGTTTTTT	CASSGREVREKLFF
TRBV7-9	TRBJ1-4	TRBD1	-	TGTGCCAGCAGCCTCGGAGGGACAGGAGTCGAAAAACTGTTTTTT	CASSLGGTGVEKLFF
TRBV10-3	TRBJ2-5	TRBD2	-	TGTGCCATCAGCTTTAGCGGGGGTGAAGAGACCCAGTACTTC	CAISFSGGEETQYF
TRBV3-1/TRBV3-2	TRBJ1-1	TRBD1	-	TGTGCCAGCAGCCTGGACAGGGGATCCACTGAAGCTTTCTTT	CASSLDRGSTEAFF
TRBV6-4	TRBJ2-2	TRBD2	-	TGTGCCAGCAGCAATGGCGGGGGGAACACCGGGGAGCTGTTTTTT	CASSNGGGNTGELFF
TRBV4-3	TRBJ1-2	TRBD1	-	TGCGCCAGCAGCCAAGGGACAGGAGGCTACACCTTC	CASSQGTGGYTF
TRBV6-5	TRBJ2-3	TRBD1	-	TGTGCCAGCAGTCGTGGACAGGGGAGGACAGATACGCAGTATTTT	CASSRGQGRTDTQYF
TRBV21-1	TRBJ2-7	-	once	TGTGCCAGCAGCAAAGAAGTGACAGGGGGTTGCTCCTACGAGCAGTACTTC	CASSKEVTGGCSYEQYF
TRBV7-9	TRBJ2-5	-	-	TGTGCCAGCAGCCAATATCGGGACACACGCCAAGAGACCCAGTACTTC	CASSQYRDTRQETQYF
TRBV7-2	TRBJ2-1	TRBD2	-	TGTGCCAGCAGCCAGACGGGGGCGGGGGGCGAGCAGTTCTTC	CASSQTGAGGEQFF
TRBV4-1	TRBJ2-7	TRBD1	-	TGCGCCAGCAGCCAAGTTGTCGGGACAGCCTACGAGCAGTACTTC	CASSQVVGTAYEQYF
TRBV9	TRBJ1-5	-	-	TGTGCCAGCAGCGTAGGTCCAGGCAATCAGCCCCAGCATTTT	CASSVGPGNQPQHF
TRBV19	TRBJ2-4	-	once	TGTGCCAGTACCCCCAGAGGGAGGAACATTCAGTACTTC	CASTPRGRNIQYF
TRBV3-1/TRBV3-2	TRBJ1-2	-	once	TGTGCCAGCAGCCCTCTTAACCGACCGGGCAGGGACTATGGCTACACCTTC	CASSPLNRPGRDYGYTF
TRBV19	TRBJ2-4	TRBD1	-	TGTGCCAGTAGTGCCCCCGGGACAGGGTCGAACATTCAGTACTTC	CASSAPGTGSNIQYF
TRBV4-2	TRBJ1-6	TRBD1	-	TGTGCCAGCAGCGGAGCGGACAGGGAAAGATCACCCCTCCACTTT	CASSGADRERSPLHF
TRBV27	TRBJ2-7	-	-	TGTGCCAGCGGGGAAGGGGCAACGTACGAGCAGTACTTC	CASGEGATYEQYF
TRBV9	TRBJ1-1	-	once	TGTGCCAGCAGCGAGCGTCCCATGAACACTGAAGCTTTCTTT	CASSERPMNTEAFF
TRBV3-1/TRBV3-2	TRBJ2-1	-	-	TGTGCCAGCAGCCAAGGGGGAGGTGAGCAGTTCTTC	CASSQGGGEQFF
TRBV6-6	TRBJ1-4	TRBD1	-	TGTGCCAGCAGTTACCGGACAGGGGTGGTTGAAAAACTGTTTTTT	CASSYRTGVVEKLFF
TRBV7-9	TRBJ1-2	-	-	TGTGCCAGCAGCTTTACGGGGTTTGGCTACACCTTC	CASSFTGFGYTF
TRBV25-1	TRBJ1-3	-	-	TGTGCCAGCAGTGAATCGGGCAGGGTGACTGGAAACACCATATATTTT	CASSESGRVTGNTIYF
TRBV7-2	TRBJ2-5	TRBD1	-	TGTGCCAGCAGCTTAGCAGGGACAGGGGAAGAGACCCAGTACTTC	CASSLAGTGEETQYF
TRBV7-2	TRBJ1-2	-	-	TGTGCCAGCAGCCCCCGGACAGACATTTATGGCTACACCTTC	CASSPRTDIYGYTF
TRBV5-1	TRBJ1-2	TRBD1	-	TGCGCCAGCAGCTTGGGACAGGGCTTAGGCTATGGCTACACCTTC	CASSLGQGLGYGYTF